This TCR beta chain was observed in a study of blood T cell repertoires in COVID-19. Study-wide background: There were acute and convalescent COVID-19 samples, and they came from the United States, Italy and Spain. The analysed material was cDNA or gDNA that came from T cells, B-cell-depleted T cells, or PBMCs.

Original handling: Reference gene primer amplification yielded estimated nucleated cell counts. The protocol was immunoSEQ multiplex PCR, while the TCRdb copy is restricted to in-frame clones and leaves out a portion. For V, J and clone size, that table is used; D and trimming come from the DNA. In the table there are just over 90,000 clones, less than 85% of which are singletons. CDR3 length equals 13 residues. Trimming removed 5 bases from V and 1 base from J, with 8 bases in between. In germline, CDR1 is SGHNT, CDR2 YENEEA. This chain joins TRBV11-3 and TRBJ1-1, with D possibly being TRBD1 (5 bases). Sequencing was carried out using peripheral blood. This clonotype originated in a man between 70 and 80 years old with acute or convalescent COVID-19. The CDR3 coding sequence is TGTGCCAGCAGCATCACAGGGAACACTGAAGCTTTCTTT. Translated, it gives CASSITGNTEAFF. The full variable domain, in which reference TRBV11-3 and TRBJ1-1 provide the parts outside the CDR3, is EAGVVQSPRYKIIEKKQPVAFWCNPISGHNTLYWYLQNLGQGPELLIRYENEEAVDDSQLPKDRFSAERLKGVDSTLKIQPAELGDSAVYLCASSITGNTEAFFGQGTRLTVV.